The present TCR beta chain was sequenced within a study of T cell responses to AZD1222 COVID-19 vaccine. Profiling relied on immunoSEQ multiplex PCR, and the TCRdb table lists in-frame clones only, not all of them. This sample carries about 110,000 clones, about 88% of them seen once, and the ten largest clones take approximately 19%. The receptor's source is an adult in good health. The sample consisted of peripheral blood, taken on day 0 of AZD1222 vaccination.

The CDR3 DNA is TGTGCCAGTAGTATAGGACAGGGAAATACGCAGTATTTT. This sequence encodes CASSIGQGNTQYF. The genes are TRBV19 and TRBJ2-3, with TRBD1 identical over 7 bases. The CDR3 sequence is 13 residues long. The V gene's germline CDR1 is LNHDA and CDR2 SQIVND (reference sequence). V was clipped by 1 base and J by 7 bases; unmatched bases: 2. Combining the CDR3 with reference TRBV19 and TRBJ2-3 gives the whole variable domain DGGITQSPKYLFRKEGQNVTLSCEQNLNHDAMYWYRQDPGQGLRLIYYSQIVNDFQKGDIAEGYSVSREKKESFPLTVTSAQKNPTAFYLCASSIGQGNTQYFGPGTRLTVL.